These T cell receptor beta chains were read from a single sample in a study of long-term antiretroviral therapy in people with HIV. Produced via immunoSEQ multiplex PCR; TCRdb's table is partial and in-frame only. The profile shows 30,000 or so clones, around nine tenths of them singletons. The sequenced sample was unsorted PBMCs, obtained approximately 5 years before starting antiretroviral therapy. These TCRs come from a man in his fifties with HIV. CDR3s include the opening cysteine and the closing phenylalanine or tryptophan. Some rows have no size entry. The others give once, few or many, or a class for an expanded clone.

V	size	CDR3
TRBV27	-	CASSLSPLSGELFF
TRBV5-4	-	CASSLPGQGLYEQYF
TRBV7-7	-	CASSPTGAGEKLFF
TRBV7-2	-	CASSQGHQETQYF
TRBV19	-	CASSTFTGGAGYSNQPQHF
TRBV4-3	-	CASSQEGLADYNEQFF
TRBV28	-	CASSPVGGRYQPQHF
TRBV13	-	CASSNDNQNTGELFF
TRBV7-8	-	CASSLLAGGPESYEQYF
TRBV5-1	-	CASSLWGPGETQYF
TRBV19	-	CASSPIPGPYNEQFF
TRBV12-5	once	CASGLDRTIVGNQPQHF
TRBV6-5	-	CASSLAWEAYEQYF
TRBV6-1	-	CASSEWLGSILGTEAFF
TRBV7-2	-	CASSSPNEETQYF
TRBV5-6	-	CASSLVPTRGNTIYF
TRBV4-3	-	CASSLLQGTGANVLTF
TRBV5-4	once	CASSRGTRPETQYF
TRBV19	-	CASSIRQFNEQFF
TRBV19	few	CASSAPGQSQPQHF
TRBV5-1	-	CASSLSTTNEKLFF
TRBV2	-	CASSELAGGTDNEQFF
TRBV5-1	-	CASSFGQGGTGTDTQYF
TRBV2	-	CASSIAGGTDTQYF
TRBV7-2	-	CASSLRQGGTQYF
TRBV7-9	once	CASSSGLAGTQETQYF
TRBV7-3	-	CASSLAVQETQYF
TRBV15	-	CATSRTGDPYEQYF
TRBV6-5	-	CASSYGPRNSPLHF
TRBV5-1	-	CASTPRGGTDTQYF
TRBV5-1	once	CASSFTDTQYF
TRBV6-5	-	CASSLTGGAGELFF
TRBV30	-	CACVAGMAYNEQFF
TRBV29-1	-	CSVGSVKATGELFF
TRBV7-9	-	CASSKIAAGTDTQYF
TRBV7-9	-	CASSLAGGAYETQYF
TRBV30	-	CAWSGPGREGSYNEQFF
TRBV10-3	-	CAISGTSGGGRGNEQFF
TRBV6-5	-	CASSYRRSGGQPQHF
TRBV5-4	-	CASSSARQGTNYGYTF
TRBV7-3	-	CASSLIAQETQYF
TRBV9	-	CASSTSVVNPDTQYF
TRBV27	-	CASSPYRGSGEQYF
TRBV29-1	-	CSVFSGGAYYEQYF
TRBV9	-	CASSLLTNTGELFF
TRBV6-5	-	CASSYGGGPSEQYF
TRBV4-3	-	CASSQDLAAVSTPQHF
TRBV28	-	CASSFAFTYYGYTF
TRBV9	-	CASSPRQGVNNEQFF
TRBV6-6	-	CAGRTAGYEQYF
TRBV12-5	-	CASGPIGPQFF
TRBV29-1	-	CSVDSGTNEKLFF
TRBV27	-	CAIGRSFSSTDTQYF
TRBV6-5	-	CASSYRGHQPQHF
TRBV6-5	-	CASSYSRTFDSYEQYF
TRBV28	-	CASTSRVETDTQYF
TRBV19	-	CASSRLNSGANVLTF
TRBV13	once	CASSTTGGNTEAFF
TRBV6-1	-	CASGKMAGSGNTIYF